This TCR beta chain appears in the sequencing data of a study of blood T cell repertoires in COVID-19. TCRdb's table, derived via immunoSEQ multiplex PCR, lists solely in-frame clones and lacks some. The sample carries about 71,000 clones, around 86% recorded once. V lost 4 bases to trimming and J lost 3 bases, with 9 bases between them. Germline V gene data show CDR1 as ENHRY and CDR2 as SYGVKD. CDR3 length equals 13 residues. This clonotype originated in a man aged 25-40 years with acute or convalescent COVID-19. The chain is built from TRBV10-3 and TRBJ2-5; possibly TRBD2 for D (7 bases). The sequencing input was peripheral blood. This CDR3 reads CAISGGGKETQYF. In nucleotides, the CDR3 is TGTGCCATCAGTGGCGGGGGCAAAGAGACCCAGTACTTC.